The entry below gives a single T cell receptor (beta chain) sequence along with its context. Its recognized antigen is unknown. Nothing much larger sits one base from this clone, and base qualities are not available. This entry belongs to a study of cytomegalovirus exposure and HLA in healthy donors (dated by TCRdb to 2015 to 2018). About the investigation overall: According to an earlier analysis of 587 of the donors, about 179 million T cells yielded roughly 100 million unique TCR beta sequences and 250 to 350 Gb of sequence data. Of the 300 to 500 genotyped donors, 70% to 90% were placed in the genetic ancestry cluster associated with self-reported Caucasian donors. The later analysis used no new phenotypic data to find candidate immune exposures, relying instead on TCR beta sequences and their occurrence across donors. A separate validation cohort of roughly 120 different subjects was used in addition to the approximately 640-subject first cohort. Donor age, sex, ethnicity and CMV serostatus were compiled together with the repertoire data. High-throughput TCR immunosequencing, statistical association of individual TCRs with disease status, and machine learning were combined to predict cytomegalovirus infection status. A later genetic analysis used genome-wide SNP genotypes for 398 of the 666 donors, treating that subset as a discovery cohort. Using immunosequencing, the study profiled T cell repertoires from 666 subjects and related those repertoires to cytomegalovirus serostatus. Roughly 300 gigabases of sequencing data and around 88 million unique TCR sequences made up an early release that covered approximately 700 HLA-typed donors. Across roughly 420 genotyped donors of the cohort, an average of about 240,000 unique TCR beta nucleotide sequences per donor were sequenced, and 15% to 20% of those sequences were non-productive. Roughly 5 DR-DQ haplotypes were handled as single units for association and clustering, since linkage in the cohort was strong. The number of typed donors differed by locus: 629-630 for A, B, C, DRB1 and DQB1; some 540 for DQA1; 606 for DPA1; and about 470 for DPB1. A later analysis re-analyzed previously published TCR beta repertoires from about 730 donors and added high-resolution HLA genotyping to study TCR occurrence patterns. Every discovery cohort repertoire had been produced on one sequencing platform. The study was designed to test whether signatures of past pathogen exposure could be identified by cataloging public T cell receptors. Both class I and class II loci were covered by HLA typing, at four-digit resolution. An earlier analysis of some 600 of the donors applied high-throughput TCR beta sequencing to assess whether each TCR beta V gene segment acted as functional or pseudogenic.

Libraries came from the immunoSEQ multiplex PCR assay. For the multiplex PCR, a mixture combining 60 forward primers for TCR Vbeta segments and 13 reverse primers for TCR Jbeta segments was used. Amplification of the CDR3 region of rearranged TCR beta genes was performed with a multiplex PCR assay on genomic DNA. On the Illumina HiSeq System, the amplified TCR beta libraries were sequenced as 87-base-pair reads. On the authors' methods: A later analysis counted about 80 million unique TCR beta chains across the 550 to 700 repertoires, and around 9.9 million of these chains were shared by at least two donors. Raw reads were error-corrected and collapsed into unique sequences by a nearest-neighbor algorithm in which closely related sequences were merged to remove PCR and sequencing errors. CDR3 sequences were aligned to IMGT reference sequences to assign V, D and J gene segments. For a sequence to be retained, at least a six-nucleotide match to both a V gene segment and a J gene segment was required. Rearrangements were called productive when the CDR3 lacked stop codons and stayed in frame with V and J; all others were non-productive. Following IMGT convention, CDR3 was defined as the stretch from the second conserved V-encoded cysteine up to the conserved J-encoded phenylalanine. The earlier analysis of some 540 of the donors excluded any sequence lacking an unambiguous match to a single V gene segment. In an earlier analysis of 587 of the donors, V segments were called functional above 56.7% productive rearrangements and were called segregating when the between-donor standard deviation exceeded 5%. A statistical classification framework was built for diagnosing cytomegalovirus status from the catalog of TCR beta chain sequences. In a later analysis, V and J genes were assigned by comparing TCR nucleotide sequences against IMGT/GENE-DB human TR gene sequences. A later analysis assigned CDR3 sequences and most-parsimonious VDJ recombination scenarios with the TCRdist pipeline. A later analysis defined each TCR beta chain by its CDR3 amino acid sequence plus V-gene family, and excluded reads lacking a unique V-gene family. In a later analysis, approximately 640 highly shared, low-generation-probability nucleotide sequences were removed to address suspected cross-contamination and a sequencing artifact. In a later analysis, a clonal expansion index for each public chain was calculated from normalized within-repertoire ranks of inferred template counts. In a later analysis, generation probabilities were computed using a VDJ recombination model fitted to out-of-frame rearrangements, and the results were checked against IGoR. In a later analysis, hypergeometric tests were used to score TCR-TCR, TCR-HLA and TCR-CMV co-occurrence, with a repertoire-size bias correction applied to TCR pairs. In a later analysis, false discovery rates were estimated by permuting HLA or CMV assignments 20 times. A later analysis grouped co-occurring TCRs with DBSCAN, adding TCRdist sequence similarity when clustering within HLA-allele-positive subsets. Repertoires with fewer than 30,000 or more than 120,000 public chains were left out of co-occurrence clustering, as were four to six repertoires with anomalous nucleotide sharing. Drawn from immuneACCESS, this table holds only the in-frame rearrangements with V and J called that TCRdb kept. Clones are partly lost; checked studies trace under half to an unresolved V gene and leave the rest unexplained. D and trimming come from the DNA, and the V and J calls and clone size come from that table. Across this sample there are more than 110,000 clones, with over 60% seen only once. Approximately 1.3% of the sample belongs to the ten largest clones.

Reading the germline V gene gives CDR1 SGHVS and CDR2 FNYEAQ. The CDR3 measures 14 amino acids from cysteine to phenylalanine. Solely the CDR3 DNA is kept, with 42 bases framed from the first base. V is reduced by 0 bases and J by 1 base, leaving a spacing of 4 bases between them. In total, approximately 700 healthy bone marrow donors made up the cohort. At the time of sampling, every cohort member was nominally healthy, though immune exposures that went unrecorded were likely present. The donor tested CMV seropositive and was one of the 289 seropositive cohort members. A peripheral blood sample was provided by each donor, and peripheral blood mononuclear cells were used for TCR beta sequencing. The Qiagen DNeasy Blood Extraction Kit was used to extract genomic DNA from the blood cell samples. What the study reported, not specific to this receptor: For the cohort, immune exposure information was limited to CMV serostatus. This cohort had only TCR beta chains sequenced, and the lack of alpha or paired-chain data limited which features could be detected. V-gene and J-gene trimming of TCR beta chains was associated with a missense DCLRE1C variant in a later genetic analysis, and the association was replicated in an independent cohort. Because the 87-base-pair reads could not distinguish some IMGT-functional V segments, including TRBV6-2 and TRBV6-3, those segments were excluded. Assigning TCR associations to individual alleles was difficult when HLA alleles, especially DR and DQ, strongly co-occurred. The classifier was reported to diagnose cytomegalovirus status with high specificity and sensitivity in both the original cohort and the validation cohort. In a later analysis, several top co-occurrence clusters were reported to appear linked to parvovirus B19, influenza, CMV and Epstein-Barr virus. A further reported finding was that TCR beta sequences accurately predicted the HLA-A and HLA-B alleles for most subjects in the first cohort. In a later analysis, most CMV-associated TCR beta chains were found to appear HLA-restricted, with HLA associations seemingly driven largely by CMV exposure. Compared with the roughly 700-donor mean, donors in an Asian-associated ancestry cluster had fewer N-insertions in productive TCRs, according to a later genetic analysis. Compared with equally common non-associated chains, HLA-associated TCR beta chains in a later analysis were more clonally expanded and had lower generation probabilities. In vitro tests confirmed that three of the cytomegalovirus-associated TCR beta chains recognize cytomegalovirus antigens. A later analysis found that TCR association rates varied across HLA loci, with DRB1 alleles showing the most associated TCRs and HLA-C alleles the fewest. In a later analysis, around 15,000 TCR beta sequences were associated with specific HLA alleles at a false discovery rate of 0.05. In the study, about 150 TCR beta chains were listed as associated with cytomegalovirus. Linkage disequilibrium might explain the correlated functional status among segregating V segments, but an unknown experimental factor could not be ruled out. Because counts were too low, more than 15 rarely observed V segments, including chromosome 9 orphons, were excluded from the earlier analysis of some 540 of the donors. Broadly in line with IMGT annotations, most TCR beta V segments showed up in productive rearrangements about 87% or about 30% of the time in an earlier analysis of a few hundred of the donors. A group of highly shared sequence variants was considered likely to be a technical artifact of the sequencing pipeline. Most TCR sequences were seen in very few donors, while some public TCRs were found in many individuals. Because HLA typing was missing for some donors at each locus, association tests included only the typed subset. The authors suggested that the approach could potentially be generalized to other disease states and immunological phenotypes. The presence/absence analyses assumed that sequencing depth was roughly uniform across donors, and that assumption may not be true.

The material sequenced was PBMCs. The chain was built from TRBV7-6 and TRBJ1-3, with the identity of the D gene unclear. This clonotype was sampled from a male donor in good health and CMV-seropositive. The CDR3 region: CASSLALSGNTIYF. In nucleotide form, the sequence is TGTGCCAGCAGCTTAGCACTATCTGGAAACACCATATATTTT.